Below, 9 T cell receptor beta chains from the same sample are listed, as sequenced in a study of blood T cell repertoires in COVID-19. This table comes from immunoSEQ multiplex PCR, and its TCRdb copy is limited to in-frame clones, with some not included. The profile shows hundreds of thousands of clones, 75% to 90% of them singletons. The sequenced sample consisted of peripheral blood. Receptors originate from a woman in her sixties with acute or convalescent COVID-19.

The chain joins TRBV5-1 to TRBJ1-4; a possible D gene is TRBD1 (5 bases). The length of the CDR3 is 14 residues. The V and J ends lost 4 bases and 5 bases respectively, with 12 bases between them. Germline-derived CDR1 and CDR2 are SGHRS and YFSETQ. The CDR3 sequence: CASSQGWGNEKLFF. The CDR3 bases are TGCGCCAGCAGCCAGGGTTGGGGAAATGAAAAACTGTTTTTT.

This clone has just a few counts. The chain carries TRBV4-1 and TRBJ2-3; 9 positions match TRBD2. V trimming: 0 bases; J trimming: 5 bases; junction bases outside the gene matches: 3. CDR1 is MGHRA, CDR2 YSYEKL, per germline. The CDR3 totals 15 residues. The CDR3 loop is CASSQERGGVDTQYF. DNA for the CDR3: TGCGCCAGCAGCCAAGAGCGGGGGGGTGTAGATACGCAGTATTTT.

V gene TRBV2 combines with J gene TRBJ1-3; the match to TRBD1 covers 7 bases. The CDR3 extends over 16 amino acids. V was clipped by 1 base and J by 1 base; unmatched bases: 4. Germline V CDR1 and CDR2: SNHLY, FYNNEI. The CDR3 sequence: CASSEGRGVSGNTIYF. The CDR3 bases are TGTGCCAGCAGTGAAGGCAGGGGGGTTTCTGGAAACACCATATATTTT. Variable domain in full (rest from reference TRBV2 and TRBJ1-3): EPEVTQTPSHQVTQMGQEVILRCVPISNHLYFYWYRQILGQKVEFLVSFYNNEISEKSEIFDDQFSVERPDGSNFTLKIRSTKLEDSAMYFCASSEGRGVSGNTIYFGEGSWLTVV.

V usage is TRBV19 and J usage is TRBJ1-2, with 10 bases identical to TRBD1. This CDR3 is built from 13 residues. Trimming took 6 bases from V and 7 from J; bases not matched to a gene: 5. Germline-derived CDR1 and CDR2 are LNHDA and SQIVND (reference sequence). The CDR3 DNA reads as TGTGCCAGTAGCCTCGGGACAGGGGCTGGCTACACCTTC. It specifies CASSLGTGAGYTF. Drawing the rest from reference TRBV19 and TRBJ1-2, the complete variable domain is DGGITQSPKYLFRKEGQNVTLSCEQNLNHDAMYWYRQDPGQGLRLIYYSQIVNDFQKGDIAEGYSVSREKKESFPLTVTSAQKNPTAFYLCASSLGTGAGYTFGSGTRLTVV.

This chain links TRBV27 with TRBJ1-4, with TRBD1 matching 7 bases. J lost 8 bases, V lost 5 bases, and 8 bases had no gene match. CDR1 and CDR2 (germline): MNHEY, SMNVEV (reference sequence). The CDR3 contains 14 residues. The CDR3 DNA reads as TGTGCCAGCAGTCCTACGACAGGGAGGGAAAAACTGTTTTTT. Its protein product is CASSPTTGREKLFF.

This rearrangement joins TRBV6-2 or TRBV6-3 to TRBJ1-2, with D unclear. CDR1 is MNHEY, CDR2 SVGEGT, per germline. The V end lost 2 bases, the J end lost 2 bases, and 12 bases lay between the germline ends. The CDR3 is made up of 15 amino acids. This CDR3 reads CASSYPGSSNYGYTF. CDR3 nucleotide sequence: TGTGCCAGCAGTTACCCGGGTTCCAGCAACTATGGCTACACCTTC.

The gene calls are TRBV5-6 and TRBJ2-1; 15 bases match TRBD2. V trimming: 4 bases; J trimming: 10 bases; junction bases outside the gene matches: 9. Germline assignment: CDR1 SGHDT and CDR2 YYEEEE. The CDR3 runs 16 residues. The CDR3 nucleotides are TGTGCCAGCAGCGGCACTTGGGGACTAGCGGGGGGAGAGCAGTTCTTC. Amino acid sequence: CASSGTWGLAGGEQFF.

The gene calls are TRBV29-1 and TRBJ1-1; the D is unclear. Per germline, CDR1 SQVTM and CDR2 ANQGSEA. With 7 bases removed from V and 2 bases from J, the gap between germline ends came to 14 bases. The CDR3 covers 13 residues. CDR3 sequence: CSASLADNTEAFF. The CDR3, as DNA: TGCAGCGCCTCCCTGGCGGATAACACTGAAGCTTTCTTT.

This chain connects TRBV5-4 to TRBJ2-2, with 9 bases aligning to TRBD2. The CDR3 runs to 19 residues. Germline trimming cut 6 bases from V and 1 base from J; bases unmatched to any gene: 16. Germline V lookup: CDR1 SGHNT, CDR2 YYREEE (reference sequence). For the CDR3, the DNA is TGTGCCAGCACTTACTCCGCCTCTAGCGGGGCCTTGAACACCGGGGAGCTGTTTTTT. Translating gives CASTYSASSGALNTGELFF.